This TCR beta chain was observed in a study of human T cells and chemical hapten exposure. About the research overall: Slight differences in pooled library volume were the main source of varying TCR yields across samples. Study observations and caveats: Since the donors had alopecia, their immune response may not be the same as that of healthy people.

This clonotype was seen just once. What it recognizes is unknown. As to time point: pre-sensitization, week 0. The treatment is: therapeutic diphenylcyclopropenone sensitization with weekly scalp DPC. After removal of 0 bases from V and 1 base from J, the junction contained 6 bases not matched to a gene. CDR1 SGDLS and CDR2 YYNGEE come from the germline V gene. The CDR3 covers 17 residues. TCRdb reprocessed the RACE reads via MiXCR and lists one record per CDR3 protein. The sample comprises 190,000 or so distinct CDR3 sequences, just under 30% of which are singletons, and just under 3% rests with the top ten.

This sequence joins TRBV9 and TRBJ2-5; 10 nucleotides line up with TRBD2. The sample consisted of whole blood, taken in connection with sensitization to the hapten diphenylcyclopropenone (DPC). This TCR came from a woman aged 25-40 years with alopecia areata. Some clones in this sample may be carry-over from other donors' samples. The CDR3 protein is CASSVDVSGGIQETQYF. The CDR3 DNA follows: TGTGCCAGCAGCGTAGATGTTAGCGGGGGGATCCAAGAGACCCAGTACTTC.